The subject of this entry is one T cell receptor (beta chain). Its antigen is currently unknown. With molecular barcodes, quantitative 5'-RACE was used to make the TCR beta libraries. TCRdb passed the 5' RACE reads through MiXCR, listing each CDR3 protein once. The repertoire holds 670,000 or so distinct CDR3 sequences, with 15% to 20% as singletons. The sample is drawn from a study of CD8 T cells in ankylosing spondylitis. Findings of the study overall: Previous work reported some of these motif variants in the synovial fluid and blood of reactive arthritis. A TCR beta motif made of 7 to 9 highly homologous variants seemed typical of ankylosing spondylitis blood. Reportedly, disease-linked clones are significantly enriched in ankylosing spondylitis patients' matched synovial fluid.

Source material: blood, either unsorted or a sorted T cell fraction (not recorded which). This TCR derives from a male donor with ankylosing spondylitis.

CDR3 bases: TGTGCCAGCAGCCTAGTCGGCGGGACGGAAGAGACCCAGTACTTC. Encoded protein: CASSLVGGTEETQYF. V is TRBV7-3 and J is TRBJ2-5; D perhaps matches TRBD2 (6 bases). CDR1 and CDR2 (germline): SGHTA, FQGTGA. Trimming removed 5 bases at V and 3 bases at J, with 16 bases between. The CDR3 spans 15 residues.